This T cell receptor beta chain was identified in a study of blood T cells in healthy people across ages. The CDR3 length is 16 residues. Trimming took off 0 bases at V and 0 bases at J, with 8 bases between the two ends. Germline lookup yields CDR1 LGHNA and CDR2 YNFKEQ. Then a second PCR, running roughly 7 to 11 cycles, was carried out with a sample-barcoded 5' primer and a J-beta primer mix. TCRdb reanalysed the 5' RACE reads using MiXCR and keeps one entry per CDR3 protein. The table shows some 1.1 million distinct CDR3 sequences, with approximately 38% occurring only once. V usage is TRBV4-2 and J usage is TRBJ1-4; D ambiguous. This receptor was identified in a man aged 18 to 29 in good health. The sample taken for sequencing was blood. CDR3 in DNA: TGTGCCAGCAGCCAAGATCTGGGGTCAACTAATGAAAAACTGTTTTTT. It specifies CASSQDLGSTNEKLFF.